This T cell receptor beta chain appears in the sequencing data of a study of liver allograft versus peripheral blood T cells. Across the study: Transplanted-liver and recipient peripheral blood T cell receptor repertoires were compared.

Judged by abundance, this clonotype is medium-sized. TCRdb re-called the reads through MiXCR, storing one row per CDR3 protein. Of about 5,300 distinct CDR3 sequences listed, 15% to 20% are singletons. Germline loops: CDR1 SGHTA, CDR2 FQGNSA. V lost 5 bases, J lost 2 bases, and 10 bases lay in between. The CDR3 is 14 amino acids. This clonotype was obtained from a human patient who had a liver transplant. Some of these T cells may belong to the graft donor. The gene calls are TRBV7-2 and TRBJ1-3; unclear D gene. The CDR3 loop is CASSPVAAGNTIYF. CDR3 nucleotides: TGTGCCAGCAGCCCTGTGGCTGCTGGAAACACCATATATTTT.